These T cell receptor beta chains were read from a single sample in a study of blood T cell repertoires in COVID-19. Measured with immunoSEQ multiplex PCR; TCRdb has only the in-frame clones, and not every one. The sample includes tens of thousands of clones, roughly 88% of them seen just once. The sample taken for sequencing was peripheral blood. The receptors come from a man older than 75 with active or convalescent COVID-19. Each CDR3 is given with its conserved first and last residue. D genes are given only for firm matches. Expanded clones get a size class; other rows say once, few or many, or leave the size out.

d_call	v_call	j_call	clone_size	cdr3_aa	cdr3_nt
NA	TRBV10-3	TRBJ1-5	few	CAISELRTDQPQHF	TGTGCCATCAGTGAGTTAAGGACTGATCAGCCCCAGCATTTT
NA	TRBV2	TRBJ1-1	NA	CASSDRGSNTEAFF	TGTGCCAGCAGTGATAGGGGATCGAACACTGAAGCTTTCTTT
NA	TRBV3-1/TRBV3-2	TRBJ1-5	NA	CASSAGHWSNQPQHF	TGTGCCAGCAGTGCCGGACACTGGAGCAATCAGCCCCAGCATTTT
TRBD2	TRBV4-1	TRBJ2-7	NA	CASSHPLAGGPYEQYF	TGCGCCAGCAGCCACCCCCTAGCGGGAGGGCCCTACGAGCAGTACTTC
NA	TRBV28	TRBJ1-1	NA	CASRGGQGTEAFF	TGTGCCAGCAGAGGCGGGCAGGGGACTGAAGCTTTCTTT
NA	TRBV27	TRBJ1-4	NA	CASKRAPNEKLFF	TGTGCCAGCAAGAGGGCGCCTAATGAAAAACTGTTTTTT
TRBD1	TRBV28	TRBJ1-2	few	CASSSPGQGGGYTF	TGTGCCAGCAGTTCCCCGGGACAGGGTGGTGGCTACACCTTC
TRBD1	TRBV12-5	TRBJ1-3	NA	CASGLGTGGVNTIYF	TGTGCTAGTGGTTTGGGGACAGGGGGAGTAAACACCATATATTTT
TRBD1	TRBV7-9	TRBJ2-3	NA	CASSWTGGTTDTQYF	TGTGCCAGCAGCTGGACAGGGGGTACCACAGATACGCAGTATTTT
NA	TRBV7-9	TRBJ1-2	NA	CASSFQQGYYGYTF	TGTGCCAGCAGCTTCCAACAGGGATACTATGGCTACACCTTC
TRBD2	TRBV2	TRBJ2-4	NA	CASMGLAGGNPINIQYF	TGTGCCAGCATGGGTCTAGCGGGGGGGAATCCCATAAACATTCAGTACTTC